The 21 T cell receptor beta chains below were found in one sample sequenced in a study of blood T cell repertoires in COVID-19. Method: immunoSEQ multiplex PCR; TCRdb's copy keeps in-frame clones and lacks some. The sample holds about 220,000 clones, roughly 80% seen once. Sequencing used peripheral blood. These receptors were obtained from a man aged 25-40 years with active or convalescent COVID-19.

The sample holds one count of this clone. This sequence joins TRBV7-9 and TRBJ1-5; no definite D call. The V end was cut by 5 bases, the J end by 9 bases, with 14 bases between. CDR3 length: 13 residues. The germline CDR1 and CDR2 sequences are SEHNR and FQNEAQ (reference sequence). In DNA, the CDR3 is TGTGCCAGCAGCCCAGGAAAAGACGGGCCCCAGCATTTT. Translating it yields CASSPGKDGPQHF. Filled out from reference TRBV7-9 and TRBJ1-5, the complete variable domain reads DTGVSQNPRHKITKRGQNVTFRCDPISEHNRLYWYRQTLGQGPEFLTYFQNEAQLEKSRLLSDRFSAERPKGSFSTLEIQRTEQGDSAMYLCASSPGKDGPQHFGDGTRLSIL.

Turning to this clone: This specimen includes other DNA sequences encoding the same CDR3. The V gene is TRBV6-6, the J gene TRBJ2-7; possibly TRBD1 for D (6 bases). CDR3 length: 13 amino acids. V lost 0 bases and J 4 bases, leaving 7 bases between the germline ends. CDR1 and CDR2 from the germline V gene are MNHNY and SVGAGI (reference sequence). This CDR3 is CASSYSRGYEQYF. CDR3 in DNA: TGTGCCAGCAGTTACTCGAGGGGGTACGAGCAGTACTTC.

V and J are TRBV19 and TRBJ2-1; a weak D match, TRBD2 (6 bases). There are 14 residues in the CDR3. Trimming stripped 5 bases from V and 11 bases from J, with 19 bases between. Looked up from germline, CDR1 is LNHDA and CDR2 is SQIVND (reference sequence). CDR3 sequence: CASSALGGLRKQFF. Written as DNA, the CDR3 is TGTGCCAGTAGTGCCCTGGGGGGTCTTCGGAAGCAGTTCTTC.

The CDR3 here is CASSLEITDTQYF. The CDR3 DNA reads TGTGCCAGCAGCTTGGAGATCACAGATACGCAGTATTTT. The rearrangement links TRBV7-2 to TRBJ2-3, with D uncertain. V gave up 3 bases and J gave up 2 bases, with 6 bases separating them. Germline CDR1 reads SGHTA; CDR2 reads FQGNSA. CDR3 size: 13 residues. Using reference TRBV7-2 and TRBJ2-3 for the parts outside the CDR3, the full variable domain is GAGVSQSPSNKVTEKGKDVELRCDPISGHTALYWYRQSLGQGLEFLIYFQGNSAPDKSGLPSDRFSAERTGGSVSTLTIQRTQQEDSAVYLCASSLEITDTQYFGPGTRLTVL.

The rearrangement uses TRBV11-3 and TRBJ2-1; TRBD2 aligns across 10 bases. This CDR3 spans 16 amino acids. V lost 6 bases to trimming and J lost 4 bases; unmatched junction nucleotides: 9. Germline V CDR1 and CDR2: SGHNT, YENEEA. This CDR3 reads CASSPSSGSGYNEQFF. The CDR3 DNA sequence: TGTGCCAGCAGTCCATCTAGCGGGAGTGGGTACAATGAGCAGTTCTTC.

J is TRBJ2-1 and V is TRBV6-5, with 8 nucleotides matching TRBD1. Germline lookup yields CDR1 MNHEY and CDR2 SVGAGI. The CDR3 covers 12 residues. J gave up 10 bases and V 6 bases, and 5 bases lay outside the gene matches. DNA for the CDR3: TGTGCCAGCAGGGCTGGGACAGGCGAGCAGTTCTTC. It is translated as CASRAGTGEQFF.

The gene calls are TRBV5-1 and TRBJ2-2, with 14 bases that match TRBD2. Germline V gene data show CDR1 as SGHRS and CDR2 as YFSETQ. This CDR3 is 16 amino acids long. The V segment lost 3 bases and the J segment 5 bases; nucleotides outside the gene matches: 3. CDR3 sequence: CASSSGLAGVTGELFF. DNA for the CDR3: TGCGCCAGCAGCTCGGGACTAGCGGGAGTTACCGGGGAGCTGTTTTTT.

J is TRBJ1-6 and V is TRBV3-1 (or the pseudogene TRBV3-2); 9 bases agree with TRBD1. This CDR3 region has 15 residues. Germline V gene data show CDR1 as LGHDT and CDR2 as YNNKEL (reference sequence). With 5 bases clipped from V and 7 bases from J, the junction kept 6 bases outside the gene matches. Here the CDR3 reads CASSYGQGRNSPLHF. CDR3 bases: TGTGCCAGCAGCTACGGACAGGGGCGGAATTCACCCCTCCACTTT.

This sequence joins TRBV7-9 and TRBJ1-6; 11 nucleotides align to TRBD1. CDR3 length: 16 amino acids. Trimming took 5 bases from V and 7 from J; bases not matched to a gene: 7. CDR1 and CDR2 (germline): SEHNR, FQNEAQ (reference sequence). CDR3 in amino acids: CASSGRDRGRNSPLHF. In DNA, the CDR3 is TGTGCCAGCAGCGGTAGGGACAGGGGGAGGAATTCACCCCTCCACTTT.

The count of this clone is one. The chain recombines TRBV15 with TRBJ1-6; 11 bases line up with TRBD1. This CDR3 is built from 14 residues. Looked up from germline, CDR1 is LNHNV and CDR2 is YYDKDF (reference sequence). The trim removed 5 bases at V and 14 bases at J, leaving 8 bases unmatched. In DNA, the CDR3 is TGTGCCACCAGCCGCGGGACAGGGGGTCGAACCCTCCACTTT. Amino acid sequence: CATSRGTGGRTLHF.

V and J are TRBV6-2 or TRBV6-3 and TRBJ1-2, with a possible D match to TRBD1 (6 bases). The germline gives CDR1 MNHEY, CDR2 SVGEGT. Trimming left V 0 bases short and J 4 bases short, with 12 bases between. The CDR3 is made up of 15 amino acids. Here the CDR3 DNA reads TGTGCCAGCAGTTACTCGAAAGGGGGAGCCTATGGCTACACCTTC. Translation gives CASSYSKGGAYGYTF.

This chain uses TRBV24-1 with TRBJ1-2; 7 nucleotides match TRBD1. Germline loops: CDR1 KGHDR, CDR2 SFDVKD. J was trimmed by 8 bases and V by 5 bases; bases with no gene match: 10. The CDR3 contains 14 residues. The CDR3 spells CATSAPDRAWGYTF. In nucleotides, the CDR3 is TGTGCCACCAGTGCACCCGACAGGGCTTGGGGCTACACCTTC.

The chain has TRBV7-9 and TRBJ1-1; D remains ambiguous. The CDR3 runs 11 residues. V lost 7 bases and J lost 6, with 9 bases in between. CDR1 is SEHNR and CDR2 is FQNEAQ in the germline V gene (reference sequence). The CDR3 sequence is CASNREAEAFF. DNA for the CDR3: TGTGCCAGCAATAGAGAGGCTGAAGCTTTCTTT.

The chain has TRBV6-6 and TRBJ1-4; TRBD1 matches at 11 bases. The CDR3 spans 14 residues. V trimming: 5 bases; J trimming: 7 bases; junction bases outside the gene matches: 3. Germline loops: CDR1 MNHNY, CDR2 SVGAGI (reference sequence). Written as DNA, the CDR3 is TGTGCCAGCAGTAGGGACAGGGGGATTGAAAAACTGTTTTTT. Amino acids: CASSRDRGIEKLFF.

The chain couples TRBV24-1 to TRBJ2-3, with a possible D match to TRBD2 (6 bases). The CDR3 is made up of 16 amino acids. Germline CDR1 reads KGHDR; CDR2 reads SFDVKD. The V and J ends lost 3 bases and 1 base respectively, with 13 bases between them. This chain's CDR3 is CATSDPSGGGTDTQYF. The CDR3 nucleotides read TGTGCCACCAGTGATCCCAGCGGAGGGGGCACAGATACGCAGTATTTT.

The chain employs TRBV4-3 and TRBJ1-4; D might be TRBD1 (5 bases). The germline gives CDR1 LGHNA, CDR2 YSLEER. Trimming shortened V by 0 bases and J by 0 bases, and 11 bases separated the two germline ends. The CDR3 contains 17 residues. CDR3: CASSQDWGGPTNEKLFF. Here the CDR3 DNA reads TGCGCCAGCAGCCAAGACTGGGGGGGTCCAACTAATGAAAAACTGTTTTTT.

This clone was found a few times. This chain links TRBV12-1 with TRBJ2-3; the table names TRBD2, a call not compared with the DNA. TRBV12-1 is a known pseudogene. The CDR3 totals 14 residues. CDR3 nucleotide sequence: TGTGCCAGCAGCCCCGCTAGCCGGGGAGATACGCAGTATTTT. Its protein is CASSPASRGDTQYF.

This clone was detected only a few times. The CDR3 sequence: CATSDLASTSLNEQFF. The CDR3, as DNA: TGTGCCACCAGTGATTTGGCATCCACTTCCCTCAATGAGCAGTTCTTC. The genes are TRBV24-1 and TRBJ2-1, with D uncertain. The CDR3 sequence is 16 residues long. V was pared by 0 bases and J by 6 bases, with 14 bases between. Germline V CDR1 and CDR2: KGHDR, SFDVKD.

V usage is TRBV27 and J usage is TRBJ2-1; 9 bases align to TRBD2. Germline V gene data show CDR1 as MNHEY and CDR2 as SMNVEV (reference sequence). V lost 1 base and J lost 13; bases outside the gene matches: 8. The CDR3 has 14 residues. For the CDR3, the DNA is TGTGCCAGCAGTTTATGGCGGGGGGGCCTTTTTCAGTTCTTC. Protein sequence: CASSLWRGGLFQFF.

The chain uses TRBV4-2 and TRBJ2-7; D might be TRBD2 (6 bases). CDR1 is LGHNA and CDR2 is YNFKEQ in the germline V gene. CDR3 length: 17 amino acids. Trimming took 0 bases from V and 5 from J, leaving 20 bases between them. Written as DNA, the CDR3 is TGTGCCAGCAGCCAAGAAATAGCGGCAGGCTCTATCCACGAGCAGTACTTC. As protein: CASSQEIAAGSIHEQYF.

V and J are TRBV7-2 and TRBJ1-5; 7 bases map to TRBD1. The ends lost 1 base at V and 9 bases at J; junction bases unmatched: 12. Germline-derived CDR1 and CDR2 are SGHTA and FQGNSA. This CDR3 comprises 16 residues. This CDR3 is CASSLGGTAKRWPQHF. In DNA form, the CDR3 reads TGTGCCAGCAGCTTAGGGGGGACAGCCAAGCGTTGGCCCCAGCATTTT.